The following is a T cell receptor (beta chain) sequence with its context. The CDR3 extends over 16 amino acids. V shed 3 bases and J 10 bases; nucleotides not matched to a gene: 11. Germline CDR1 is MNHEY and CDR2 is SMNVEV (reference sequence). The source of the sample is a study of blood T cell repertoires in COVID-19. The wider study: From the United States, Italy and Spain came samples of acute and convalescent COVID-19. PBMCs, B-cell-depleted T cells, or T cells provided the cDNA or gDNA that made up the material.

In the study's own analysis: Reference gene primers were amplified, and this amplification served to estimate nucleated cell counts. Profiling relied on immunoSEQ multiplex PCR, and the TCRdb table lists in-frame clones only, not all of them. Clone size and V and J calls were adopted from that table, with D and trimming inferred from the DNA. The sample shows over 110,000 clones, roughly 79% of them seen only once. This sequence joins TRBV27 and TRBJ2-1, with 11 bases aligning to TRBD2. The clonotype comes from a woman aged 55-70 years with acute or convalescent COVID-19. The sequencing input was peripheral blood. The CDR3 bases are TGTGCCAGCAGTTTGTCGACTAGCGGGACAGCTGGAGAGCAGTTCTTC. Protein: CASSLSTSGTAGEQFF.